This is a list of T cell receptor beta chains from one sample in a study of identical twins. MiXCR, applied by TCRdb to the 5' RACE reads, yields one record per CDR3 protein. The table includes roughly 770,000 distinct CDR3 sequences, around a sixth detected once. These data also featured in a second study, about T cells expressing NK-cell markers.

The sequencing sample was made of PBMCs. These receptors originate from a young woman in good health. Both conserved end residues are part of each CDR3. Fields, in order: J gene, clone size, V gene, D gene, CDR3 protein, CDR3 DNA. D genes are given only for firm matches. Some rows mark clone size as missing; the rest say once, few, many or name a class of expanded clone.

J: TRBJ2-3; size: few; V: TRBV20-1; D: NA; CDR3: CSASVRDGADTQYF; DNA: TGCAGTGCTAGTGTCCGGGATGGAGCAGATACGCAGTATTTT
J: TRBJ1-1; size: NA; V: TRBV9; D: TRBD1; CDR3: CASSNRDRGGTEAFF; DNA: TGTGCCAGCAGCAACCGGGACAGGGGAGGCACTGAAGCTTTCTTT
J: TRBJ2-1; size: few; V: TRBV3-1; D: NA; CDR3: CASSTGIEQFF; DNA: TGTGCCAGCAGCACGGGGATTGAGCAGTTCTTC
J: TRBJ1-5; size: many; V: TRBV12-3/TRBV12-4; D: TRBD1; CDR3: CASSFGTGVQPQHF; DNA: TGTGCCAGCAGTTTTGGGACAGGGGTTCAGCCCCAGCATTTT
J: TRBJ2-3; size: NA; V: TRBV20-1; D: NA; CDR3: CSAGDLDTQYF; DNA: TGCAGTGCTGGGGACTTAGATACGCAGTATTTT
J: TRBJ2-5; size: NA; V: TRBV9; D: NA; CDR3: CASSVGSGETQYF; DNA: TGTGCCAGCAGCGTAGGAAGTGGGGAGACCCAGTACTTC
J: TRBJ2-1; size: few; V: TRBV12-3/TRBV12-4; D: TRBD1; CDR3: CASSPRDRGVHEQFF; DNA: TGTGCCAGCAGTCCCCGGGACAGGGGGGTCCATGAGCAGTTCTTC
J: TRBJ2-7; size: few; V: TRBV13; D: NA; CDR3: CASSLSYGVTQYEQYF; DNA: TGTGCCAGCAGCTTATCGTACGGGGTTACTCAATACGAGCAGTACTTC
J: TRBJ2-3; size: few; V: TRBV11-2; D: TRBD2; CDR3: CASSLFPGEGQSTDTQYF; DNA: TGTGCCAGCAGCTTATTCCCGGGGGAGGGGCAAAGCACAGATACGCAGTATTTT
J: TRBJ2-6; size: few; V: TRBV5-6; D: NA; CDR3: CASSRRQPGANVLTF; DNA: TGTGCCAGCAGCCGAAGACAGCCCGGGGCCAACGTCCTGACTTTC
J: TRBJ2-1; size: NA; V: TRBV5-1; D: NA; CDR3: CASSLDKRPGDEQFF; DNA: TGCGCCAGCAGCTTGGATAAAAGGCCGGGAGATGAGCAGTTCTTC
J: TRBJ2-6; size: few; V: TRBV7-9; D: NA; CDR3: CASSSSRGSSPPFSGANVLTF; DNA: TGTGCCAGCAGCTCCTCACGAGGGTCCAGCCCCCCGTTCTCTGGGGCCAACGTCCTGACTTTC
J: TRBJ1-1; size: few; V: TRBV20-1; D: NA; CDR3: CSARVYSTEAFF; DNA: TGCAGTGCTAGAGTGTACAGCACTGAAGCTTTCTTT
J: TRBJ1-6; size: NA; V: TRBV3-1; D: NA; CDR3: CASSHLGGNSPLHF; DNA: TGTGCCAGCAGCCATCTAGGCGGAAATTCACCCCTCCACTTT
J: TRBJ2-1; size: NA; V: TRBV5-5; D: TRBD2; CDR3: CASSRSTSGGLYNEQFF; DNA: TGTGCCAGCAGCCGATCGACTAGCGGGGGGCTCTACAATGAGCAGTTCTTC
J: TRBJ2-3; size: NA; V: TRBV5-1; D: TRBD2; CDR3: CASTLRASGGRTDTQYF; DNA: TGCGCCAGCACATTAAGGGCTAGCGGGGGTCGCACAGATACGCAGTATTTT
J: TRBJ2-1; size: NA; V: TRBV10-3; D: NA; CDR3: CAISERGNEQFF; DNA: TGTGCCATCAGTGAGCGGGGTAATGAGCAGTTCTTC
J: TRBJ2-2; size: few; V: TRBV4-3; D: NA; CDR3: CASKDFHTGELFF; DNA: TGCGCCAGCAAGGACTTTCACACCGGGGAGCTGTTTTTT